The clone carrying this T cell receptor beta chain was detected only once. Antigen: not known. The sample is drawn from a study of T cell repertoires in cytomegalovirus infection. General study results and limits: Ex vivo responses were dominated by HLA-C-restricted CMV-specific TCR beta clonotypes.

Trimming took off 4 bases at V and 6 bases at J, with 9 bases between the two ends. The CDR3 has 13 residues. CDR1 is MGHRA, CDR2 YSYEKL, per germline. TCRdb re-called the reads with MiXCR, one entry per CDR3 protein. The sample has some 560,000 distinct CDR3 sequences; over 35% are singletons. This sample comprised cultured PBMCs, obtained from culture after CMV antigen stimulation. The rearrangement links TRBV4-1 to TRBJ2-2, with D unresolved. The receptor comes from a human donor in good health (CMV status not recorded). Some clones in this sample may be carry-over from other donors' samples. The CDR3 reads CASSPKSSGELFF. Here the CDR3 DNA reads TGCGCCAGCAGCCCGAAGTCATCCGGGGAGCTGTTTTTT.